Below, one T cell receptor (beta chain) is given with its context. This sample is part of a study of T cell changes during pregnancy in multiple sclerosis. Libraries were prepared by immunoSEQ multiplex PCR; TCRdb keeps only in-frame clonotypes and omits some of them. Counted here are tens of thousands of clones, 90% to 95% occurring once; the ten biggest clones make up roughly 0.2%. The CDR3 is 14 residues long. With 3 bases removed from V and 8 bases from J, the gap between germline ends came to 14 bases. In germline, CDR1 is SGHNT, CDR2 YENEEA. This chain links TRBV11-3 with TRBJ2-1, with D possibly being TRBD2 (5 bases). The TCR was taken from a female donor with multiple sclerosis, enrolled in a pregnancy study. The sequenced sample was CD4+ T cells from peripheral blood mononuclear cells, obtained in the second trimester of pregnancy. The CDR3 DNA sequence: TGTGCCAGCAGCTTGGGGAGAGGGAACGATGAGCAGTTCTTC. It yields the protein CASSLGRGNDEQFF.